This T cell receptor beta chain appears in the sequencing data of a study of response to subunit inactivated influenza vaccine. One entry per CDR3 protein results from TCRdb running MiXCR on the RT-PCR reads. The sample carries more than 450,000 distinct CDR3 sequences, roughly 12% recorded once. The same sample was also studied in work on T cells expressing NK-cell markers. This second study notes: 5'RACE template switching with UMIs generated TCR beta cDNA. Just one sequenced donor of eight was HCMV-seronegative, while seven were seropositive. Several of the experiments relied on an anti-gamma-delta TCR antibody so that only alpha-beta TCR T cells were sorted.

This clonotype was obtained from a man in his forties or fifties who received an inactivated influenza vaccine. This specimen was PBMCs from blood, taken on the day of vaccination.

The CDR3 protein is CASSQEPAGGYNEQFF. In DNA, the CDR3 is TGTGCCAGCAGCCAAGAACCAGCGGGGGGTTACAATGAGCAGTTCTTC. The V and J genes are TRBV4-2 and TRBJ2-1; 9 bases align to TRBD2. The trim removed 0 bases at V and 4 bases at J, leaving 4 bases unmatched. The CDR3 consists of 16 residues. The V gene's germline CDR1 is LGHNA and CDR2 YNFKEQ.